The rows below give T cell receptor beta chains drawn from one sample of a study of beta chain features in type 1 diabetes. TCRdb's table, derived via immunoSEQ multiplex PCR, lists solely in-frame clones and lacks some. The sample holds 600,000 to 700,000 clones, around 12% seen once. Material: naive CD4+ T cells from blood. The receptor set was obtained from a man aged 25-45 years with type 1 diabetes. The CDR3 runs from the conserved cysteine through the conserved F or W. A D gene is named only where the DNA matches it firmly. The listing skips clone size in some rows; elsewhere it reads once, few, many or a size class.

clone_size: -
v_call: TRBV18
j_call: TRBJ2-7
d_call: -
cdr3_length: 15
cdr3_nt: TGTGCCAGCTCACCACCGCTGGGATCGACCTACGAGCAGTACTTC
cdr3_aa: CASSPPLGSTYEQYF

clone_size: few
v_call: TRBV2
j_call: TRBJ1-5
d_call: -
cdr3_length: 15
cdr3_nt: TGTGCCAGCAATTACAGGGAAAGTAGTAATCAGCCCCAGCATTTT
cdr3_aa: CASNYRESSNQPQHF

clone_size: few
v_call: TRBV7-2
j_call: TRBJ1-1
d_call: -
cdr3_length: 14
cdr3_nt: TGTGCCAGCAGCTTCGGAGGTATGAACACTGAAGCTTTCTTT
cdr3_aa: CASSFGGMNTEAFF

clone_size: few
v_call: TRBV5-6
j_call: TRBJ2-2
d_call: TRBD1
cdr3_length: 17
cdr3_nt: TGTGCCAGCATCGCTCCGAGACAGGGGGCGAACACCGGGGAGCTGTTTTTT
cdr3_aa: CASIAPRQGANTGELFF

clone_size: -
v_call: TRBV5-6
j_call: TRBJ2-1
d_call: -
cdr3_length: 14
cdr3_nt: TGTGCCAGCTCTGCGAAAAGCTCCTACAATGAGCAGTTCTTC
cdr3_aa: CASSAKSSYNEQFF

clone_size: -
v_call: TRBV7-2
j_call: TRBJ1-2
d_call: -
cdr3_length: 14
cdr3_nt: TGTGCCAGCAGCTTGCCAGGGCAAAACTATGGCTACACCTTC
cdr3_aa: CASSLPGQNYGYTF

clone_size: -
v_call: TRBV28
j_call: TRBJ1-3
d_call: -
cdr3_length: 16
cdr3_nt: TGTGCCAGCAGTTTATCGAAAGGTTACTCTGGAAACACCATATATTTT
cdr3_aa: CASSLSKGYSGNTIYF

clone_size: -
v_call: TRBV7-2
j_call: TRBJ2-1
d_call: TRBD2
cdr3_length: 16
cdr3_nt: TGTGCCAGCAGCCCGGGAGGGACTAGCTTGTTTGGTGAGCAGTTCTTC
cdr3_aa: CASSPGGTSLFGEQFF

clone_size: few
v_call: TRBV11-2
j_call: TRBJ2-3
d_call: -
cdr3_length: 18
cdr3_nt: TGTGCCAGCAGCCCGGGACTCGGCGGGGCCCCGGGAACAGATACGCAGTATTTT
cdr3_aa: CASSPGLGGAPGTDTQYF

clone_size: few
v_call: TRBV7-2
j_call: TRBJ2-1
d_call: -
cdr3_length: 15
cdr3_nt: TGTGCCAGCAGCTTAGGACTAGTTTCCTACAATGAGCAGTTCTTC
cdr3_aa: CASSLGLVSYNEQFF

clone_size: -
v_call: TRBV7-8
j_call: TRBJ2-7
d_call: TRBD2
cdr3_length: 15
cdr3_nt: TGTGCCAGCACCCCGTCAGCGGGGGCGCGTTACGAGCAGTACTTC
cdr3_aa: CASTPSAGARYEQYF

clone_size: few
v_call: TRBV5-6
j_call: TRBJ1-5
d_call: -
cdr3_length: 13
cdr3_nt: TGTGCCAGCAGCCCGCAACGCAATCAGCCCCAGCATTTT
cdr3_aa: CASSPQRNQPQHF

clone_size: -
v_call: TRBV9
j_call: TRBJ2-1
d_call: -
cdr3_length: 15
cdr3_nt: TGTGCCAGCAGCCAAACTAGGGGACCATACAATGAGCAGTTCTTC
cdr3_aa: CASSQTRGPYNEQFF

clone_size: -
v_call: TRBV7-2
j_call: TRBJ1-2
d_call: TRBD1
cdr3_length: 14
cdr3_nt: TGTGCCAGCAGCTTAGGCCGGACAGGTCGCGGCTACACCTTC
cdr3_aa: CASSLGRTGRGYTF

clone_size: -
v_call: TRBV7-9
j_call: TRBJ1-1
d_call: -
cdr3_length: 15
cdr3_nt: TGTGCCAGCAGCTTCGGGTGGGGTAACGTCACTGAAGCTTTCTTT
cdr3_aa: CASSFGWGNVTEAFF

clone_size: -
v_call: TRBV28
j_call: TRBJ2-1
d_call: -
cdr3_length: 17
cdr3_nt: TGTGCCAGCCATCCCACTGGGGCGGGGAGCTCCTACAATGAGCAGTTCTTC
cdr3_aa: CASHPTGAGSSYNEQFF

clone_size: few
v_call: TRBV30
j_call: TRBJ2-5
d_call: TRBD2
cdr3_length: 11
cdr3_nt: TGTGCCTGGAAACTAGCGGCTTCTCAGTACTTC
cdr3_aa: CAWKLAASQYF

clone_size: -
v_call: TRBV7-2
j_call: TRBJ2-3
d_call: -
cdr3_length: 12
cdr3_nt: TGTGCCAGCAGCTCTGGACGTGAGACGCAGTATTTT
cdr3_aa: CASSSGRETQYF

clone_size: few
v_call: TRBV7-2
j_call: TRBJ2-7
d_call: -
cdr3_length: 14
cdr3_nt: TGTGCCAGCAGCGTGGGGGCTTCCACCTACGAGCAGTACTTC
cdr3_aa: CASSVGASTYEQYF

clone_size: few
v_call: TRBV28
j_call: TRBJ2-1
d_call: -
cdr3_length: 14
cdr3_nt: TGTGCCAGCAGTTTATCACTAGGGTCGGCTGAGCAGTTCTTC
cdr3_aa: CASSLSLGSAEQFF